This T cell receptor beta chain was recovered during a study of regulatory T cells in long-lasting Graves disease. Ten or more counts support this clonotype. To make TCR beta libraries, researchers used iRepertoire HTBI primers and Arm-PCR of CDR3 regions. TCRdb recomputed calls from the multiplex PCR reads with MiXCR, one row per CDR3 protein. The table lists 350,000 to 500,000 distinct CDR3 sequences, less than 15% of them singletons. Time point: newly diagnosed GD, antithyroid drugs for less than 3 months. The TCR library used RNA extracted from PBMCs. The V gene end was trimmed by 5 bases and the J gene end by 7 bases; junction bases not matched to a gene: 7. This CDR3 region has 14 residues. CDR1 SGHVS and CDR2 FQNEAQ come from the germline V gene. This sample also appeared in a second study, on T cells in Graves' hyperthyroidism and ophthalmopathy. This second report adds: Clinicians diagnosed patients from clinical symptoms, serum thyroxine and TRAb, thyroid ultrasound and orbital computed tomography.

This clonotype was sampled from a woman aged 45 to 65 with Graves disease. Sequenced here: peripheral blood mononuclear cells (PBMCs), sampled at new diagnosis, from a patient treated with antithyroid drugs. J is TRBJ1-4 and V is TRBV7-8; 7 nucleotides align to TRBD1. The CDR3 loop is CASSPVQGIEKLFF. CDR3 DNA: TGTGCCAGCAGCCCGGTACAGGGGATTGAAAAACTGTTTTTT.